This T cell receptor beta chain stems from a study of OX40 agonist ivuxolimab in advanced cancers. Using immunoSEQ multiplex PCR, the repertoire was profiled, and TCRdb retains in-frame clones only, with some absent. The sample includes nearly 60,000 clones, approximately 88% of them seen just once. Overall study results and limits: It was also the case that some nonresponders had low normalized T-cell clonal expansion.

This clone appeared a single time. Its antigen is not known. The CDR3 contains 17 residues. CDR1 is LNHNV, CDR2 YYDKDF, per germline (reference sequence). Deletions cut 0 bases from V and 2 bases from J, with 16 bases between. The sequence derives from an adult with an advanced solid tumor such as melanoma, head and neck, liver or kidney cancer. The sequences come from CD4+ or CD8+ T cells sorted from blood, collected in a trial of the OX40 agonist ivuxolimab. V gene TRBV15 combines with J gene TRBJ2-5, with a weak D call TRBD2 (5 bases). The CDR3: CATSRDAALGLQETQYF. The CDR3 DNA sequence: TGTGCCACCAGCAGAGATGCGGCCCTAGGACTTCAAGAGACCCAGTACTTC.